One T cell receptor (beta chain) is described in this entry. The target antigen is unknown. If no ophthalmopathy progression occurred within 18 months, Graves' hyperthyroidism was stable. Among the patients, aged 18 to 65, hyperthyroidism was newly diagnosed and had lasted under 2 months. The source of the PBMCs was roughly 10 ml of fresh peripheral blood. The sample originates from a study of T cells in Graves' hyperthyroidism and ophthalmopathy. The investigators amplified TCR beta CDR3 regions from RNA transcripts. A first-round RT-PCR of the TCR CDR3 used the HTBI primer set. From the multiplex PCR reads, TCRdb called clonotypes with MiXCR, one entry per CDR3 protein. The sample contains roughly 700,000 distinct CDR3 sequences, 12% to 15% of which appear only once. Trimming left V 5 bases short and J 3 bases short, with 13 bases between. The CDR3 covers 14 residues. Germline assignment: CDR1 MNHEY and CDR2 SMNVEV (reference sequence).

Study observations and caveats: Among clonotypes expanded in thyroid above 0.001, most were also found in blood.

This clonotype was sampled from a woman aged 18-29 years with Graves' hyperthyroidism. The V and J genes are TRBV27 and TRBJ2-5, with D possibly called TRBD1 or TRBD2 (5 bases each). Sequencing was carried out using blood. The CDR3 DNA reads TGTGCCAGCAGTAGAGCTAGCAGGGAAGAGACCCAGTACTTC. Translation gives CASSRASREETQYF.